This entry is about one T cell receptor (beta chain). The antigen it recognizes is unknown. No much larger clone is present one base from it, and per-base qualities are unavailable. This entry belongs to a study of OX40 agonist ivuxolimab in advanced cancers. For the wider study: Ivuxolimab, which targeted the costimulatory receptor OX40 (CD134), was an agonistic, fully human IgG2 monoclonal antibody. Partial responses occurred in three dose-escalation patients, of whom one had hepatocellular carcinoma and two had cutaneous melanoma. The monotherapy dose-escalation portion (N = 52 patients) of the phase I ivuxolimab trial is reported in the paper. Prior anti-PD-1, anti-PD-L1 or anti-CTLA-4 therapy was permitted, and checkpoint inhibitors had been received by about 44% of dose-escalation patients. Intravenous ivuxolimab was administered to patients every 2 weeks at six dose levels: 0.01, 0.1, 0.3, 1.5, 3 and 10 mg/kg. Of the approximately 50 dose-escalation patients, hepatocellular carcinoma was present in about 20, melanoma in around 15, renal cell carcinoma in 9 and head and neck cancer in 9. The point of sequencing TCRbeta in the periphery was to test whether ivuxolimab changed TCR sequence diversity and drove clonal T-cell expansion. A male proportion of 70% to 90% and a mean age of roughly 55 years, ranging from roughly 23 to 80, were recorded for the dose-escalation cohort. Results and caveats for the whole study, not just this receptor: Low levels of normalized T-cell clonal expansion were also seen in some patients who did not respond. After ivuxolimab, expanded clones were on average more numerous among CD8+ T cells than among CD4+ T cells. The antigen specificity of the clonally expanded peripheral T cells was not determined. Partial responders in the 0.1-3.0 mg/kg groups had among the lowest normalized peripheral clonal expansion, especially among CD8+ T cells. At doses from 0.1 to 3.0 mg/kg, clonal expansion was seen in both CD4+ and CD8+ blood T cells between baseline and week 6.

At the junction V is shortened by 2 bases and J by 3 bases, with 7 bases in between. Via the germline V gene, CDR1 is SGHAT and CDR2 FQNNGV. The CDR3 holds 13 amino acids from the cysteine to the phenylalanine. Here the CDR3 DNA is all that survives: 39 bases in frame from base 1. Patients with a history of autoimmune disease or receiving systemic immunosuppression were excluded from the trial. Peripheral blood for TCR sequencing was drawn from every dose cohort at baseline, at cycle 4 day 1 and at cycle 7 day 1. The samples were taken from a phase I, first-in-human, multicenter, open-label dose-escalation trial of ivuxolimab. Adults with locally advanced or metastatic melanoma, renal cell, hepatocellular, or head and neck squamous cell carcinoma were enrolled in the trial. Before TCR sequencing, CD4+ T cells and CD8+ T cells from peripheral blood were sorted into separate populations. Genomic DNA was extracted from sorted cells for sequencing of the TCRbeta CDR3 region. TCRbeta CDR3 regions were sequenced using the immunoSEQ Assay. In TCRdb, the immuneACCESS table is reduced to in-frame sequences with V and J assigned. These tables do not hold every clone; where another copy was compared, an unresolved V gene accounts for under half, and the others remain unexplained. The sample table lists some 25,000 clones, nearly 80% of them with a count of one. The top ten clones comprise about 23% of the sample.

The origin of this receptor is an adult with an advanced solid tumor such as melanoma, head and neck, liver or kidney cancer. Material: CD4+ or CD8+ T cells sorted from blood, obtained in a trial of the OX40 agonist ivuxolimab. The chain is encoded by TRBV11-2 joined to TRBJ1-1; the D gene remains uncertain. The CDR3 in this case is CASSLWGYTEAFF. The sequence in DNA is TGTGCCAGCAGCTTATGGGGTTACACTGAAGCTTTCTTT.